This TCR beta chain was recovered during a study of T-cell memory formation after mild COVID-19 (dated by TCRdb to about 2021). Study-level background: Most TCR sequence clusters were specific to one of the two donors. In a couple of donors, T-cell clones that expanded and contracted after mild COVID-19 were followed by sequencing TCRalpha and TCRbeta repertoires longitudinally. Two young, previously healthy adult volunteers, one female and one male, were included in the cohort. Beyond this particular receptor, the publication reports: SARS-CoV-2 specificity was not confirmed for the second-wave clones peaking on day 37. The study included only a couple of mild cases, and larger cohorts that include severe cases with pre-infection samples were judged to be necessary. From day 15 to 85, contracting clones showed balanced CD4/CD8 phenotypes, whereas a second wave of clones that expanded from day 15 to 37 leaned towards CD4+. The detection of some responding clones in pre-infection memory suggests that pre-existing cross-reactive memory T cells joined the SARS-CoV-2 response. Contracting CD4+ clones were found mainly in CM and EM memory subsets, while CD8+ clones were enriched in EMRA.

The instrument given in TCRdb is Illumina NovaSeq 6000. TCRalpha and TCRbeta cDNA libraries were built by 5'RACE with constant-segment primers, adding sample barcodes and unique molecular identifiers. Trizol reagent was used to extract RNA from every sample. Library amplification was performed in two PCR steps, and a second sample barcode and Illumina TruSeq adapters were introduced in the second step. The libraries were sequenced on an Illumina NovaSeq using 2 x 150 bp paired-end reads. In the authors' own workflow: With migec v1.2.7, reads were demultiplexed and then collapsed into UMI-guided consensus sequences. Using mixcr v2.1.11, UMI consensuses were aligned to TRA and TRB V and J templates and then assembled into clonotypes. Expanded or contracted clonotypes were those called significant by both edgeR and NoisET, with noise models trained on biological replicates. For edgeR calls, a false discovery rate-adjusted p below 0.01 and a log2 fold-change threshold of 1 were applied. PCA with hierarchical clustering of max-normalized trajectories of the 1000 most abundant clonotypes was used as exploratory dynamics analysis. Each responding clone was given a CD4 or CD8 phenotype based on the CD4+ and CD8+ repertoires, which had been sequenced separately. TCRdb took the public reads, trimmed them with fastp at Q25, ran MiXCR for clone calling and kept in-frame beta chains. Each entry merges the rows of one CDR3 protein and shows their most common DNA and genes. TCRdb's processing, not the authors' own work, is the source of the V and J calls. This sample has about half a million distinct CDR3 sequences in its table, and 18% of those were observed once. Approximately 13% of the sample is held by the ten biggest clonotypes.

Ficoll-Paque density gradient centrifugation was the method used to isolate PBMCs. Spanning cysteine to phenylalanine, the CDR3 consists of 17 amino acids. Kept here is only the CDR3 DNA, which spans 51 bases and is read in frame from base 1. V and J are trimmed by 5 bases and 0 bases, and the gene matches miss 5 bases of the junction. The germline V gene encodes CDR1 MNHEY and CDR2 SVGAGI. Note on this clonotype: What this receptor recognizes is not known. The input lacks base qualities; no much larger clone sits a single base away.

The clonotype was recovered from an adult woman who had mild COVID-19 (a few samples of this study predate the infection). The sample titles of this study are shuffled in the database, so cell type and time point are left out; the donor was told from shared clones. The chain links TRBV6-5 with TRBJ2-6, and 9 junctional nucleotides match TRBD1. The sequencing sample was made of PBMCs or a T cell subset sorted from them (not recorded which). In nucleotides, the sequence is TGTGCCAGCAGTCGAGGACAGGGGAACTCTGGGGCCAACGTCCTGACTTTC. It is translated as CASSRGQGNSGANVLTF.